This TCR beta chain stems from a study of cytomegalovirus exposure and HLA in healthy donors. The PCR used 60 Vbeta and 13 Jbeta primers. Using immunoSEQ multiplex PCR, the repertoire was profiled, and TCRdb retains in-frame clones only, with some absent. The sample shows 200,000 to 250,000 clones, around 81% of them seen only once. The CDR3 is 16 amino acids. The V and J ends lost 3 bases and 1 base, in that order; junction bases with no gene match: 6. Germline CDR1 is SGHAT and CDR2 is FQNNGV. This receptor was identified in a woman aged 50 to 60 in good health and CMV-seropositive. Material for sequencing was PBMCs. The V call is TRBV11-2, the J call TRBJ2-5; 9 bases map to TRBD2. The DNA of the CDR3 is TGTGCCAGCAGCTTTTTCAGCGGGGGGCCCCAAGAGACCCAGTACTTC. Translation gives CASSFFSGGPQETQYF.